This record covers a single T cell receptor (beta chain). What it binds is not known. The data were taken from a study of T-cell memory formation after mild COVID-19. Study findings and constraints: Contracting clones from day 15 to 85 showed balanced CD4/CD8; later expanders favored CD4+. Pre-infection memory carried some responding clones, suggesting that cross-reactive memory joined.

Germline V lookup: CDR1 PRHDT, CDR2 FYEKMQ (reference sequence). The CDR3 totals 16 residues. Trimming took off 5 bases at V and 0 bases at J, with 17 bases between the two ends. MiXCR, applied by TCRdb to the 5' RACE reads, yields one record per CDR3 protein. The sample includes almost 250,000 distinct CDR3 sequences, approximately 15% of them seen just once. This sequence was found in an adult woman who had mild COVID-19 (a few samples of this study predate the infection). Cell type and time point are not known. The gene calls are TRBV13 and TRBJ2-7; weak D call: TRBD2 (6 bases). Sequencing input: PBMCs or a T cell subset sorted from them (not recorded which). The CDR3 region is CASSPGRRGSSYEQYF. CDR3 sequence (DNA): TGTGCCAGCAGCCCCGGGCGGCGGGGAAGCTCCTACGAGCAGTACTTC. Using reference TRBV13 and TRBJ2-7 for the parts outside the CDR3, the full variable domain is AAGVIQSPRHLIKEKRETATLKCYPIPRHDTVYWYQQGPGQDPQFLISFYEKMQSDKGSIPDRFSAQQFSDYHSELNMSSLELGDSALYFCASSPGRRGSSYEQYFGPGTRLTVT.